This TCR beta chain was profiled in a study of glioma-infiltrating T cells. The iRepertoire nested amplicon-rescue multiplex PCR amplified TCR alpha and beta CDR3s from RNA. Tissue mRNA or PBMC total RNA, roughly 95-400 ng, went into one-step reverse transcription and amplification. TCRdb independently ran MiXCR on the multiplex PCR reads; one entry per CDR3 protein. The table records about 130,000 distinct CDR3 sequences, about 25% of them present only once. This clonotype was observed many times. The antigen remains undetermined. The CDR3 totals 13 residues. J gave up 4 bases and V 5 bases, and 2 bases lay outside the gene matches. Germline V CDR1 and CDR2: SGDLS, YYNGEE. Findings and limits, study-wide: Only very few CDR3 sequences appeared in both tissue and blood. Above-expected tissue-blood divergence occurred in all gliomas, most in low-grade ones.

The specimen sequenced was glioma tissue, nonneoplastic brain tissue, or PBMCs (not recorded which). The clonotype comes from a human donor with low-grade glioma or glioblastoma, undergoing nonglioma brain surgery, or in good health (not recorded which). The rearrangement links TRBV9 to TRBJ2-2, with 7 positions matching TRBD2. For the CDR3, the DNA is TGTGCCAGCAGTACGGGAGGCACCGGGGAGCTGTTTTTT. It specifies CASSTGGTGELFF.